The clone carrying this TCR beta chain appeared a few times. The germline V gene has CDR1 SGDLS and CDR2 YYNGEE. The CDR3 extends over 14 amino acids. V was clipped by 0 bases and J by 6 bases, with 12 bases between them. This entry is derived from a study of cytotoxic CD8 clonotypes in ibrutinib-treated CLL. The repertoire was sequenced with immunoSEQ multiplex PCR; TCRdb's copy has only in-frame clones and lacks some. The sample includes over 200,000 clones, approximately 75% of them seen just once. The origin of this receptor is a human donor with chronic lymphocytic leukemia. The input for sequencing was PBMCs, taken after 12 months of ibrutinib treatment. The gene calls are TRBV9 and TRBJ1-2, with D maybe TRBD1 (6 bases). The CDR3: CASSVAPGADGYTF. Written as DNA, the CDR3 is TGTGCCAGCAGCGTAGCTCCGGGGGCAGATGGCTACACCTTC.